Detailed here is one T cell receptor (beta chain). The CDR3 is 16 residues long. Germline-derived CDR1 and CDR2 are MNHNY and SVGAGI (reference sequence). The ends were cut back, 0 bases at V and 3 bases at J, with 14 bases in the middle. This sample stems from a study of blood T cell repertoires in COVID-19. Background on the study: Spain, Italy and the United States supplied samples that represented acute and convalescent COVID-19. Sources were T cells, B-cell-depleted T cells, or PBMCs; the material itself was cDNA or gDNA.

In the study's own analysis: Amplification of reference gene primers provided the estimated nucleated cell counts. Data came from immunoSEQ multiplex PCR; TCRdb stores just in-frame clones and leaves some out. That table furnishes V, J and clone size, whereas the DNA furnished D and trimming. The sample contains 110,000 to 150,000 clones, about 86% of which appear only once. This receptor was taken from a human donor in a cohort sampled during active COVID-19. Sequencing input: peripheral blood. The chain combines TRBV6-6 with TRBJ1-1, with D perhaps matching TRBD1 (5 bases). DNA of the CDR3: TGTGCCAGCAGTTACTCGATTAATCAGGGTTACACTGAAGCTTTCTTT. Its protein product is CASSYSINQGYTEAFF.